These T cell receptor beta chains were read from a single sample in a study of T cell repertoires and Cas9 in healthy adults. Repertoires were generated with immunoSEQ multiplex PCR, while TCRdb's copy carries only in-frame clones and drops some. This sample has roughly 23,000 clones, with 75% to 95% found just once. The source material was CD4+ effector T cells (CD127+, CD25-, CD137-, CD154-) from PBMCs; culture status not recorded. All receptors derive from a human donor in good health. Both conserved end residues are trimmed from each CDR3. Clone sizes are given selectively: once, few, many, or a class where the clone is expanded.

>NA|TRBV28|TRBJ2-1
ASSTSSRDFYNEQF
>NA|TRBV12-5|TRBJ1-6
ASGLMGLGSPLH
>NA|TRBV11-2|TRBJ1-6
ASSLERIRSPLH
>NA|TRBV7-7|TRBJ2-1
ASSTAGGRYNEQF
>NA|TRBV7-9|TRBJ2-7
ASSSGRRTYEQY
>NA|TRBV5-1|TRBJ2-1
ASSFGAGDNEQF
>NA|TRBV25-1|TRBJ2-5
ASPSGGGQETQY
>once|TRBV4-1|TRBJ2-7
ASSSGIGQGAYEQY
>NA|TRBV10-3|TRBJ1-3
AISESLQANSGNTIY
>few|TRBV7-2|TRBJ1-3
ASSLEMESTIY
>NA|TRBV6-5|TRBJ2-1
ASSAVTGLNEQF
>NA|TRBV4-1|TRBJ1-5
ASSPRLEGGNNQPQH
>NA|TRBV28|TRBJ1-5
ASSLTASNQPQH
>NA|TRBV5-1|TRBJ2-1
ASSIRGDEQF
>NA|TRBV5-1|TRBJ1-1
ASSLSQGGNEAF
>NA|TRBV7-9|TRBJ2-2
ASSRGTGELF
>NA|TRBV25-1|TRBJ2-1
ASSERGGSSYNEQF
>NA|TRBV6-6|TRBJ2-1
ASSQRQTYNEQF
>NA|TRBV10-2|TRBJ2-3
ASSGTGQGGHLTDTQY
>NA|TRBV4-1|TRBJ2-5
ASSQIDRWETQY
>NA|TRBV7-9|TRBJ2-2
ASRTGELF
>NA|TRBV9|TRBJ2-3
ASSVGVGRGTDTQY
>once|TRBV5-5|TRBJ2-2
ASSPRTGSNTGELF